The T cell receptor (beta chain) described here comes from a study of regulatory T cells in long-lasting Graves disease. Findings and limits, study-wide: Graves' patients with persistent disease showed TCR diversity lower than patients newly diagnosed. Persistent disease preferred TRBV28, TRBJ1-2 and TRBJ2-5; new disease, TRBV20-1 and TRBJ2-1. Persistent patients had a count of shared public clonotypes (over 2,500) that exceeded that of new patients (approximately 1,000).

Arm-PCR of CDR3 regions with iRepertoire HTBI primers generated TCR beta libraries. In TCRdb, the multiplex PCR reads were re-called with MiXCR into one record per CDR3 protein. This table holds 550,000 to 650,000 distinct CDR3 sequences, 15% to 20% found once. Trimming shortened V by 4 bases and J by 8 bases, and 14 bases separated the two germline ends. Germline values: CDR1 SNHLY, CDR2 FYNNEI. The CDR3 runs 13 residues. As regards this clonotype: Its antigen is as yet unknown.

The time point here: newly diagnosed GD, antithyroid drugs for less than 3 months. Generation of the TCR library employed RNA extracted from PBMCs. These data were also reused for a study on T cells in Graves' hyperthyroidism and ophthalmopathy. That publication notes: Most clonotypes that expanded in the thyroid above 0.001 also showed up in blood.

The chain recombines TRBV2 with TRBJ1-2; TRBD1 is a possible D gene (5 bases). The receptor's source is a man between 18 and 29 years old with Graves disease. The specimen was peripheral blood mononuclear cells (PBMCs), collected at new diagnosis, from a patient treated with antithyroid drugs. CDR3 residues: CASSGEGVNGYTF. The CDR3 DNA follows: TGTGCCAGCAGTGGGGAAGGGGTCAACGGCTACACCTTC.